One and the same sample provided the 28 T cell receptor beta chains below, sequenced in a study of T cell repertoires in cytomegalovirus infection. MiXCR, applied by TCRdb to the reads, yields one record per CDR3 protein. In the table there are 400,000 or so distinct CDR3 sequences, 15% to 20% of which are singletons. The specimen was PBMCs. These receptors came from a human donor in good health (CMV status not recorded). Some clones in this sample may be carry-over from other donors' samples.

CDR3 coding DNA: TGTGCCAGCCGAGCCAGAAGCGGTGACAGGTTGACTGAAGCTTTCTTT. It encodes CASRARSGDRLTEAFF. The chain employs TRBV6-5 and TRBJ1-1, with D possibly being TRBD1 (6 bases). Germline CDR1 MNHEY, CDR2 SVGAGI. V was shortened by 8 bases and J by 5 bases, with 24 bases between the two germline ends. There are 16 residues in the CDR3.

The chain is built from TRBV2 and TRBJ2-1; D is uncertain. V lost 2 bases, J lost 10 bases, and 12 bases lay in between. This CDR3 is 13 amino acids long. The germline gives CDR1 SNHLY, CDR2 FYNNEI. This CDR3 is CASSELSNEEQFF. Written as DNA, the CDR3 is TGTGCCAGCAGTGAACTATCAAACGAGGAGCAGTTCTTC.

This clonotype was counted at least ten times. The V gene is TRBV7-2, the J gene TRBJ2-3; 9 positions match TRBD2. The CDR3 has 16 residues. Germline CDR1 SGHTA, CDR2 FQGNSA. V trimming: 5 bases; J trimming: 0 bases; junction bases outside the gene matches: 6. This chain's CDR3 is CASSPWTSVSTDTQYF. CDR3 coding DNA: TGTGCCAGCAGCCCCTGGACTAGCGTTAGCACAGATACGCAGTATTTT.

The V call is TRBV7-2, the J call TRBJ1-5; D ambiguous. The CDR3 is 13 amino acids. Germline lookup yields CDR1 SGHTA and CDR2 FQGNSA. The ends were cut back, 3 bases at V and 3 bases at J, with 6 bases in the middle. The CDR3: CASSLMVNQPQHF. CDR3 bases: TGTGCCAGCAGCTTGATGGTCAATCAGCCCCAGCATTTT.

There are a few counts of this clonotype. The chain couples TRBV7-8 to TRBJ1-5, with unresolved D. Germline V gene lookup returns CDR1 SGHVS and CDR2 FQNEAQ. The CDR3 sequence is 14 residues long. Trimming removed 4 bases at V and 3 bases at J, with 10 bases between. CDR3 nucleotide sequence: TGTGCCAGCAGCTCTACAGTAGTCAATCAGCCCCAGCATTTT. It codes for CASSSTVVNQPQHF.

This clonotype was seen ten or more times. This chain uses TRBV7-2 with TRBJ2-7; D gene ambiguous. The germline gives CDR1 SGHTA, CDR2 FQGNSA. V was clipped by 5 bases and J by 6 bases, with 14 bases between them. The CDR3 totals 13 residues. This CDR3 is CASSVGPVGEQYF. The DNA for the CDR3 is TGTGCCAGCAGCGTGGGCCCCGTAGGCGAGCAGTACTTC. The variable domain in full, with the rest retrieved from reference TRBV7-2 and TRBJ2-7, is GAGVSQSPSNKVTEKGKDVELRCDPISGHTALYWYRQSLGQGLEFLIYFQGNSAPDKSGLPSDRFSAERTGGSVSTLTIQRTQQEDSAVYLCASSVGPVGEQYFGPGTRLTVT.

This clonotype was seen repeatedly, ten times or more. The chain employs TRBV7-6 and TRBJ1-1, with D uncertain. V was pared by 5 bases and J by 0 bases, with 10 bases between. From germline, CDR1 is SGHVS and CDR2 FNYEAQ. This CDR3 contains 14 residues. The chain's CDR3 is CASSPDHLNTEAFF. CDR3 coding DNA: TGTGCCAGCAGCCCAGACCACCTGAACACTGAAGCTTTCTTT.

The V and J genes are TRBV20-1 and TRBJ2-7, with TRBD2 matching 14 bases. V lost 4 bases and J lost 5; bases outside the gene matches: 7. The CDR3 contains 15 residues. In germline, CDR1 is DFQATT, CDR2 SNEGSKA (reference sequence). The DNA for the CDR3 is TGCAGTGCTAAGGGACTAGCGGGAGTCGGGGACGAGCAGTACTTC. It codes for CSAKGLAGVGDEQYF.

This chain joins TRBV19 and TRBJ2-3, with 9 bases lining up with TRBD2. Germline V gene lookup returns CDR1 LNHDA and CDR2 SQIVND (reference sequence). The V gene end was trimmed by 7 bases and the J gene end by 0 bases; junction bases not matched to a gene: 2. This CDR3 region has 14 residues. The CDR3 DNA sequence: TGTGCCAGTACGGGACTAGCTAGCACAGATACGCAGTATTTT. The encoded protein is CASTGLASTDTQYF.

Here the CDR3 reads CASSPRTSGLYEQYF. As DNA, the CDR3 is TGTGCCAGCAGCCCGAGGACTAGCGGTTTGTACGAGCAGTACTTC. The V gene is TRBV7-9, the J gene TRBJ2-7; 10 positions agree with TRBD2. The CDR3 runs 15 residues. The ends lost 5 bases at V and 4 bases at J; junction bases unmatched: 8. Per the germline V gene, CDR1 is SEHNR and CDR2 is FQNEAQ (reference sequence). Supplemented by reference TRBV7-9 and TRBJ2-7, the full variable domain reads DTGVSQNPRHKITKRGQNVTFRCDPISEHNRLYWYRQTLGQGPEFLTYFQNEAQLEKSRLLSDRFSAERPKGSFSTLEIQRTEQGDSAMYLCASSPRTSGLYEQYFGPGTRLTVT.

The sample holds many counts of this clonotype. The chain recombines TRBV7-2 with TRBJ1-5; D uncertain. This CDR3 contains 15 residues. V was clipped by 4 bases and J by 4 bases, with 14 bases between them. CDR1 is SGHTA, CDR2 FQGNSA, per germline. The CDR3 nucleotides are TGTGCCAGCAGCTCGGCCCTAAATAGAAATCAGCCCCAGCATTTT. Protein sequence: CASSSALNRNQPQHF.

The rearrangement links TRBV11-3 to TRBJ1-1; TRBD1 might be the D (6 bases). This CDR3 is 15 amino acids long. Trimming left V 3 bases short and J 3 bases short, with 14 bases between. The germline V gene encodes CDR1 SGHNT and CDR2 YENEEA. CDR3 protein: CASSFGGRPHTEAFF. CDR3 DNA: TGTGCCAGCAGCTTTGGGGGGCGCCCCCACACTGAAGCTTTCTTT. Supplemented by reference TRBV11-3 and TRBJ1-1, the full variable domain reads EAGVVQSPRYKIIEKKQPVAFWCNPISGHNTLYWYLQNLGQGPELLIRYENEEAVDDSQLPKDRFSAERLKGVDSTLKIQPAELGDSAVYLCASSFGGRPHTEAFFGQGTRLTVV.

The sample holds a few counts of this clonotype. The V gene is TRBV2, the J gene TRBJ2-1; TRBD2 agrees at 7 bases. J lost 1 base, V lost 6 bases, and 6 bases had no gene match. Per germline, CDR1 SNHLY and CDR2 FYNNEI. The CDR3 length is 15 residues. CDR3 loop: CASRPTSRSYNEQFF. DNA of the CDR3: TGTGCCAGCAGGCCGACTAGCCGATCCTACAATGAGCAGTTCTTC.

This clonotype was seen more than once but under ten times. The chain employs TRBV7-9 and TRBJ2-5; TRBD1 matches 8 bases. Germline assignment: CDR1 SEHNR and CDR2 FQNEAQ (reference sequence). The CDR3 loop spans 14 amino acids. J was trimmed by 4 bases and V by 5 bases; bases with no gene match: 6. CDR3 in DNA: TGTGCCAGCAGCCCGACAGGGGTAGGAGAGACCCAGTACTTC. Residues: CASSPTGVGETQYF.

This clonotype was observed a few times. The gene calls are TRBV7-2 and TRBJ2-2; tentative D call: TRBD1 (5 bases). The ends were cut back, 5 bases at V and 0 bases at J, with 10 bases in the middle. The length of the CDR3 is 15 residues. The germline V gene encodes CDR1 SGHTA and CDR2 FQGNSA. DNA for the CDR3: TGTGCCAGCAGCCCAGGACAAGCGAACACCGGGGAGCTGTTTTTT. Protein product: CASSPGQANTGELFF.

This clonotype came up once. The V gene is TRBV4-3, the J gene TRBJ2-3; D might be TRBD1 (6 bases). The CDR3 loop spans 18 amino acids. Trimming stripped 3 bases from V and 0 bases from J, with 19 bases between. The germline V gene encodes CDR1 LGHNA and CDR2 YSLEER. The DNA of the CDR3 is TGCGCCAGCAGCCAGAACCCCGGGACAACAGTTAGCACAGATACGCAGTATTTT. It specifies CASSQNPGTTVSTDTQYF.

This clonotype was observed a single time. CDR3 protein: CASTYEQRLTEAFF. The CDR3 DNA reads as TGTGCCAGTACCTATGAGCAGCGCCTCACTGAAGCTTTCTTT. This rearrangement joins TRBV19 to TRBJ1-1, with D uncertain. Germline V gives CDR1 LNHDA, CDR2 SQIVND (reference sequence). Trimming removed 7 bases at V and 4 bases at J, with 16 bases between. CDR3 size: 14 residues.

The chain carries TRBV27 and TRBJ1-5, with 8 bases lining up with TRBD1. The CDR3 loop spans 15 amino acids. Germline V gene sequence: CDR1 MNHEY, CDR2 SMNVEV (reference sequence). Trimming removed 5 bases from V and 4 bases from J; junction bases left unmatched: 7. The CDR3 bases are TGTGCCAGCAGTCCACAAACAGGGGGGAATCAGCCCCAGCATTTT. As protein: CASSPQTGGNQPQHF.

This clonotype has more than one count but fewer than ten. This chain links TRBV29-1 with TRBJ2-3; no clear D gene. The V gene lost 7 bases and the J gene lost 2 bases, with 10 bases spanning the gap. From germline, CDR1 is SQVTM and CDR2 ANQGSEA. The CDR3 runs to 12 residues. The CDR3 loop is CSASQVTDTQYF. In nucleotides, the CDR3 is TGCAGCGCCTCTCAGGTCACAGATACGCAGTATTTT.

This clonotype was found many times. The genes are TRBV7-2 and TRBJ2-7; D is possibly TRBD2 (5 bases). V lost 3 bases and J 0 bases, leaving 9 bases between the germline ends. Germline CDR1 is SGHTA and CDR2 is FQGNSA. This CDR3 comprises 14 residues. As DNA, the CDR3 is TGTGCCAGCAGCTTTGAGGGTCCCTCCTACGAGCAGTACTTC. Protein sequence: CASSFEGPSYEQYF.

CDR3 amino acids: CASSFNGVHIQYF. The CDR3 nucleotides are TGTGCCAGCAGTTTTAATGGGGTCCACATTCAGTACTTC. The genes are TRBV28 and TRBJ2-4; D is unclear. The CDR3 has 13 residues. V shed 3 bases and J shed 8 bases, with 11 bases lying between them. The germline V gene encodes CDR1 MDHEN and CDR2 SYDVKM.

The chain uses TRBV6-1 and TRBJ2-5, with 9 bases fitting TRBD2. The germline CDR1 and CDR2 sequences are MNHNS and SASEGT. With 5 bases clipped from V and 1 base from J, the junction kept 5 bases outside the gene matches. The CDR3 covers 15 residues. CDR3 bases: TGTGCCAGCAGTCGACTAGCGGCAGCCCAAGAGACCCAGTACTTC. This translates into CASSRLAAAQETQYF.

This clonotype was detected ten times or more. This chain uses TRBV4-1 with TRBJ2-5; D perhaps matches TRBD2 (6 bases). This CDR3 contains 19 residues. Trimming took off 1 base at V and 2 bases at J, with 23 bases between the two ends. Germline V gives CDR1 MGHRA, CDR2 YSYEKL. In nucleotides, the CDR3 is TGCGCCAGCAGCCAAGCCTCCCGGGACTTCTACCGGGGACAAGAGACCCAGTACTTC. Its protein is CASSQASRDFYRGQETQYF.

This clonotype was seen more than once but under ten times. The V and J genes are TRBV24-1 and TRBJ1-2, with D possibly TRBD1 on 6 matching bases. The length of the CDR3 is 14 residues. Trimming shortened V by 4 bases and J by 2 bases, and 10 bases separated the two germline ends. From germline, CDR1 is KGHDR and CDR2 SFDVKD. The CDR3: CATSEGGKNYGYTF. Here the CDR3 DNA reads TGTGCCACCAGTGAAGGGGGGAAAAACTATGGCTACACCTTC.

There are many counts of this clonotype. The rearrangement uses TRBV7-9 and TRBJ1-1; the D is unclear. Trimming took 0 bases from V and 1 from J, leaving 9 bases between them. The CDR3 totals 15 residues. Per germline, CDR1 SEHNR and CDR2 FQNEAQ (reference sequence). The CDR3 here is CASSLAGLGNTEAFF. The CDR3 DNA reads as TGTGCCAGCAGCTTAGCTGGATTGGGGAACACTGAAGCTTTCTTT. The entire variable domain, with the rest obtained from reference TRBV7-9 and TRBJ1-1, is as follows: DTGVSQNPRHKITKRGQNVTFRCDPISEHNRLYWYRQTLGQGPEFLTYFQNEAQLEKSRLLSDRFSAERPKGSFSTLEIQRTEQGDSAMYLCASSLAGLGNTEAFFGQGTRLTVV.

This clonotype has only a few counts. The V call is TRBV11-2, the J call TRBJ2-3; D is possibly TRBD1 (5 bases). Germline assignment: CDR1 SGHAT and CDR2 FQNNGV. Trimming shortened V by 5 bases and J by 4 bases, and 10 bases separated the two germline ends. The CDR3 is 13 residues long. The DNA for the CDR3 is TGTGCCAGCAGCACCAGGGTGGCAGATACGCAGTATTTT. Protein: CASSTRVADTQYF.

The chain links TRBV20-1 to TRBJ2-4; weak D call: TRBD1 (5 bases). Per germline, CDR1 DFQATT and CDR2 SNEGSKA (reference sequence). The CDR3 covers 14 residues. The V gene lost 0 bases and the J gene lost 9 bases, with 15 bases spanning the gap. The CDR3 sequence is CSARDIRERGIQYF. The CDR3 DNA follows: TGCAGTGCTAGAGATATAAGGGAAAGGGGCATTCAGTACTTC.

This clonotype appeared a few times. This chain joins TRBV25-1 and TRBJ2-1; D not certain. The CDR3 has 15 amino acids. Between the trimmed V and J ends, which lost 3 bases and 0 bases, there was a span of 9 bases. Per the germline V gene, CDR1 is MGHDK and CDR2 is SYGVNS. CDR3 protein: CASSDRTPSYNEQFF. DNA of the CDR3: TGTGCCAGCAGTGACCGTACGCCCTCCTACAATGAGCAGTTCTTC.